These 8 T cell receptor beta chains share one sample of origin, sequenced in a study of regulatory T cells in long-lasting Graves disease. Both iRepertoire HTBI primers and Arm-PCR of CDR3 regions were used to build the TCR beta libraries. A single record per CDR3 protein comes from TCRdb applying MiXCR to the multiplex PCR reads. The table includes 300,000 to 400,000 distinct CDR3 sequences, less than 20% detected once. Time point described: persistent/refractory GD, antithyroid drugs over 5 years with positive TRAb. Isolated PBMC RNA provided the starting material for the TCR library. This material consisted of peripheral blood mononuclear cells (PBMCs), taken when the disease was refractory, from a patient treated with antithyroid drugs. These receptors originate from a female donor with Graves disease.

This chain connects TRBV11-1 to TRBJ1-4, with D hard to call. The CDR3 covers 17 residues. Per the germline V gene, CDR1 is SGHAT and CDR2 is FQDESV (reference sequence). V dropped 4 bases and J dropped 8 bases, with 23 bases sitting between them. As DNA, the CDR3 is TGTGCCAGCAGCTCGCAAAATTCCGGGCCCGGGGAAGAAAAACTGTTTTTT. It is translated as CASSSQNSGPGEEKLFF. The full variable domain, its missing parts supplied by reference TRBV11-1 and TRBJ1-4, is EAEVAQSPRYKITEKSQAVAFWCDPISGHATLYWYRQILGQGPELLVQFQDESVVDDSQLPKDRFSAERLKGVDSTLKIQPAELGDSAMYLCASSSQNSGPGEEKLFFGSGTQLSVL.

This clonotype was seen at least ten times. The CDR3 spells CASSWGGGAGETQYF. CDR3 nucleotide sequence: TGTGCCAGCAGTTGGGGAGGGGGGGCTGGGGAGACCCAGTACTTC. The chain couples TRBV6-9 to TRBJ2-5; D is possibly TRBD2 (7 bases). Germline V gene data show CDR1 as MNHGY and CDR2 as SVAAGI. The V end was cut by 4 bases, the J end by 5 bases, with 17 bases between. The CDR3 totals 15 residues.

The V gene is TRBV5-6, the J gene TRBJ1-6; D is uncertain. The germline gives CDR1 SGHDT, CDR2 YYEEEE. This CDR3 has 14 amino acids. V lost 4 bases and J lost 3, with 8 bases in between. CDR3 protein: CASSVRDYNSPLHF. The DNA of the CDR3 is TGTGCCAGCAGCGTCCGCGACTATAATTCACCCCTCCACTTT. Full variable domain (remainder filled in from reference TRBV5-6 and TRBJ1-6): DAGVTQSPTHLIKTRGQQVTLRCSPKSGHDTVSWYQQALGQGPQFIFQYYEEEERQRGNFPDRFSGHQFPNYSSELNVNALLLGDSALYLCASSVRDYNSPLHFGNGTRLTVT.

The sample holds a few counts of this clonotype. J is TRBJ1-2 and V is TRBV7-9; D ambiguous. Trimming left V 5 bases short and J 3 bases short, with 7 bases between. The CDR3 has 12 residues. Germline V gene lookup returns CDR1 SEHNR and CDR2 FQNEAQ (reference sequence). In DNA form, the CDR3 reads TGTGCCAGCAGCAGACCAGACTATGGCTACACCTTC. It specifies CASSRPDYGYTF.

This CDR3 is CASSQGLGRTGNTIYF. CDR3 nucleotide sequence: TGCGCCAGCAGCCAAGGACTGGGAAGAACTGGAAACACCATATATTTT. The V call is TRBV4-1, the J call TRBJ1-3; D remains unclear. V gave up 1 base and J gave up 2 bases, with 12 bases separating them. The V gene's germline CDR1 is MGHRA and CDR2 YSYEKL. This CDR3 region has 16 residues.

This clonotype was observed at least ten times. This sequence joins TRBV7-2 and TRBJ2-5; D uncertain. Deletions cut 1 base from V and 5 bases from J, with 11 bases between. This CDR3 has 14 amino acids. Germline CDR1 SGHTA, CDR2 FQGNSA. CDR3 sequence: CASSLGARRETQYF. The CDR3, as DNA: TGTGCCAGCAGCTTAGGCGCGCGCAGGGAGACCCAGTACTTC.

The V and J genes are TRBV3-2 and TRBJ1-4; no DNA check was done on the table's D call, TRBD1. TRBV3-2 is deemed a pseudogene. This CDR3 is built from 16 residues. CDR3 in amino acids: CASSQESSGTDERLFF. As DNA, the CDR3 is TGTGCCAGCAGCCAAGAATCCTCAGGGACAGATGAAAGACTGTTTTTT.

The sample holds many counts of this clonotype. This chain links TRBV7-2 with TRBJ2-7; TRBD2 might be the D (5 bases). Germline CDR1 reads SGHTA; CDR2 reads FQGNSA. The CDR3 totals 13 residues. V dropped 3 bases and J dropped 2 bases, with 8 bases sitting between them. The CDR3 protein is CASSFEGAYEQYF. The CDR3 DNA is TGTGCCAGCAGCTTTGAGGGTGCCTACGAGCAGTACTTC.